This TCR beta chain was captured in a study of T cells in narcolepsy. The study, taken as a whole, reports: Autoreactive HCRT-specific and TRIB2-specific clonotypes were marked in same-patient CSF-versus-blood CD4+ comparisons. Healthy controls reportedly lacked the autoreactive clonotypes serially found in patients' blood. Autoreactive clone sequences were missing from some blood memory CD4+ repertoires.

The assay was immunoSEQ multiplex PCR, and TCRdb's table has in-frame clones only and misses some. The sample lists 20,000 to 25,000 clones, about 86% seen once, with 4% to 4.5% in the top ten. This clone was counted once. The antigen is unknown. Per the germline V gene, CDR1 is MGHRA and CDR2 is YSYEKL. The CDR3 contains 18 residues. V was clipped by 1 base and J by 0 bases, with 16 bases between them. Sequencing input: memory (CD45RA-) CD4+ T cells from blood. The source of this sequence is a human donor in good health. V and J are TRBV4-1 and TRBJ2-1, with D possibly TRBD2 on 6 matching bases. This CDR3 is CASSQGLGIMSSYNEQFF. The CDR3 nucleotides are TGCGCCAGCAGCCAAGGACTAGGAATAATGAGCTCCTACAATGAGCAGTTCTTC.